One sample yielded the 20 T cell receptor beta chains listed below, sequenced in a study of cytomegalovirus exposure and HLA in healthy donors. It was with 60 Vbeta and 13 Jbeta primers that the PCR ran. Using immunoSEQ multiplex PCR, the repertoire was profiled, and TCRdb retains in-frame clones only, with some absent. The sample holds about 160,000 clones, roughly two thirds seen once. Input material: PBMCs. The receptors shown here come from a woman aged 25 to 39 in good health and CMV-seronegative.

The J gene is TRBJ2-3, the V gene TRBV7-3; TRBD1 aligns across 9 bases. V lost 5 bases, J lost 2 bases, and 2 bases stayed unmatched. Germline CDR1 is SGHTA and CDR2 is FQGTGA. The CDR3 is made up of 14 amino acids. DNA of the CDR3: TGTGCCAGCAGCCGGGACAGGGACACAGATACGCAGTATTTT. Amino acids: CASSRDRDTDTQYF.

This clone was counted once. This CDR3 reads CASSPWTSGGTDTQYF. CDR3 sequence (DNA): TGCGCCAGCAGCCCCTGGACTAGCGGGGGCACAGATACGCAGTATTTT. The chain carries TRBV4-1 and TRBJ2-3, with TRBD2 identical over 12 bases. Germline values: CDR1 MGHRA, CDR2 YSYEKL. The CDR3 has 16 amino acids. Trimming cost V 4 bases and J 1 base; bases outside gene matches: 3.

The CDR3 loop reads CASTEGAGYTF. In nucleotides, the CDR3 is TGTGCCAGCACCGAGGGGGCTGGCTACACCTTC. The genes are TRBV28 and TRBJ1-2, with 7 bases lining up with TRBD1. Germline-derived CDR1 and CDR2 are MDHEN and SYDVKM. The CDR3 contains 11 residues. V dropped 7 bases and J dropped 7; count of bases not matched to a gene: 3.

The rearrangement links TRBV5-5 to TRBJ1-2; D remains ambiguous. The CDR3 has 16 residues. Germline V gives CDR1 SGHKS, CDR2 YYEKEE (reference sequence). The V end lost 4 bases, the J end lost 1 base, and 17 bases lay between the germline ends. The CDR3 reads CASSLERPTVNYGYTF. The CDR3 region has the DNA TGTGCCAGCAGCCTGGAAAGACCCACAGTTAACTATGGCTACACCTTC.

This clone was detected only once. The chain joins TRBV27 to TRBJ2-7; 12 nucleotides align to TRBD2. V was pared by 5 bases and J by 0 bases, with 5 bases of the junction left unmatched. The CDR3 length is 16 residues. Germline V gives CDR1 MNHEY, CDR2 SMNVEV (reference sequence). The CDR3 DNA reads as TGTGCCAGCAGTCCTAGCGGGAGGGCCTTCTCCTACGAGCAGTACTTC. It encodes CASSPSGRAFSYEQYF.

The chain recombines TRBV29-1 with TRBJ2-7; possibly TRBD1 for D (5 bases). Trimming pared 7 bases from V and 2 bases from J, leaving 12 bases between. Germline loops: CDR1 SQVTM, CDR2 ANQGSEA. The CDR3 contains 12 residues. The CDR3 spells CSASQDPYEQYF. The CDR3 DNA follows: TGCAGCGCGTCACAGGACCCCTACGAGCAGTACTTC.

The CDR3 loop is CASSWTGAGTEAFF. DNA for the CDR3: TGTGCCAGCAGTTGGACAGGGGCGGGAACTGAAGCTTTCTTT. The chain couples TRBV28 to TRBJ1-1, with 9 bases that match TRBD1. After removal of 4 bases from V and 5 bases from J, the junction contained 5 bases not matched to a gene. Germline V gene data show CDR1 as MDHEN and CDR2 as SYDVKM. This CDR3 has 14 residues.

For the CDR3, the DNA is TGTGCCAGCAGTGAATATGGCCAGGGAGAGACCCAGTACTTC. As protein: CASSEYGQGETQYF. The chain is built from TRBV25-1 and TRBJ2-5; possible D gene TRBD1, 5 bases. V shed 0 bases and J shed 4 bases, with 9 bases lying between them. This CDR3 comprises 14 residues. CDR1 is MGHDK and CDR2 is SYGVNS in the germline V gene.

The rearrangement links TRBV6-4 to TRBJ2-2, with 9 positions matching TRBD2. The CDR3 spans 18 residues. CDR1 is MRHNA and CDR2 is SNTAGT in the germline V gene. The J segment lost 4 bases and the V segment lost 1 base, leaving 10 bases of the junction unmatched. Here the CDR3 DNA reads TGTGCCAGCAGTGACTTCCCCAGGGCGGGGGGGCGCACCGGGGAGCTGTTTTTT. Its translation is CASSDFPRAGGRTGELFF.

The chain links TRBV25-1 to TRBJ2-3; 8 bases align to TRBD2. The J segment lost 6 bases and the V segment lost 1 base, leaving 9 bases of the junction unmatched. The CDR3 contains 16 residues. Germline V CDR1 and CDR2: MGHDK, SYGVNS. The CDR3, as DNA: TGTGCCAGCAGTGAATCCGGGGGCGGGAGGCTGGATACGCAGTATTTT. Amino acids: CASSESGGGRLDTQYF.

The chain joins TRBV18 to TRBJ1-3; the match to TRBD1 covers 9 bases. CDR3 length equals 14 residues. Germline-derived CDR1 and CDR2 are KGHSH and LQKENI. V lost 4 bases to trimming and J lost 8 bases; unmatched junction nucleotides: 6. As DNA, the CDR3 is TGTGCCAGCTCACTGGACAGGGGAAGAGACACCATATATTTT. Translation gives CASSLDRGRDTIYF.

V usage is TRBV7-9 and J usage is TRBJ2-7; a weak D match, TRBD1 (5 bases). The germline V and J ends were trimmed by 2 bases and 2 bases, with 10 bases remaining between them. The CDR3 has 14 amino acids. Germline CDR1 and CDR2: SEHNR and FQNEAQ (reference sequence). The CDR3 nucleotides are TGTGCCAGCAGCTTAATGCAGGACACCTACGAGCAGTACTTC. Translating gives CASSLMQDTYEQYF.

This clone has just a few counts. This chain connects TRBV29-1 to TRBJ2-3; weak D call: TRBD2 (6 bases). The CDR3 extends over 14 amino acids. V was pared by 7 bases and J by 0 bases, with 14 bases between. Germline-derived CDR1 and CDR2 are SQVTM and ANQGSEA. The CDR3 here is CSGQIAASTDTQYF. DNA of the CDR3: TGCAGCGGTCAAATAGCGGCTAGCACAGATACGCAGTATTTT.

This clone was found a few times. This chain joins TRBV7-6 and TRBJ2-5; tentatively, D is TRBD2 (5 bases). CDR1 is SGHVS, CDR2 FNYEAQ, per germline. CDR3 length: 14 residues. V was clipped by 5 bases and J by 3 bases, with 13 bases between them. DNA for the CDR3: TGTGCCAGCAGCCATAGCGTTACCAAAGAGACCCAGTACTTC. It yields the protein CASSHSVTKETQYF.

The chain has TRBV19 and TRBJ2-7, with D possibly TRBD2 on 6 matching bases. The CDR3 runs 15 residues. Germline lookup yields CDR1 LNHDA and CDR2 SQIVND (reference sequence). Trimming shortened V by 3 bases and J by 3 bases, and 15 bases separated the two germline ends. The CDR3 sequence is CASSMTMRGGYEQYF. In DNA form, the CDR3 reads TGTGCCAGTAGTATGACCATGAGGGGAGGCTACGAGCAGTACTTC.

Regarding this clone: One junction end disagrees with the germline gene, perhaps due to a read error. V gene TRBV5-1 combines with J gene TRBJ2-7; 7 bases are shared with TRBD2. Germline values: CDR1 SGHRS, CDR2 YFSETQ. The CDR3 contains 13 residues. The DNA of the CDR3 is TGCACCAGCAGCTTGGCTGGGGGGGACGAGCAGTACTTC. This encodes CTSSLAGGDEQYF.

The V and J genes are TRBV14 and TRBJ2-1, with a tentative D call TRBD2 (5 bases). Between the trimmed V and J ends, which lost 4 bases and 9 bases, there was a span of 19 bases. CDR1 is SGHDN and CDR2 is FVKESK in the germline V gene. The CDR3 length is 15 residues. In DNA, the CDR3 is TGTGCCAGCAGCCCCTCCCGCCCCGGAGGTGGTGAGCAGTTCTTC. Translation gives CASSPSRPGGGEQFF.

The sample holds a few counts of this clone. V and J are TRBV28 and TRBJ2-1; possible D gene TRBD1, 5 bases. Germline V gives CDR1 MDHEN, CDR2 SYDVKM. V lost 5 bases, J lost 9 bases, and 14 bases lay in between. There are 13 residues in the CDR3. The CDR3 coding sequence is TGTGCCAGCAGTCTTCCGGTGGGGCGTGAGCAGTTCTTC. It specifies CASSLPVGREQFF.

The chain couples TRBV14 to TRBJ1-2, with D unclear. V shed 1 base and J shed 8 bases, with 11 bases lying between them. From germline, CDR1 is SGHDN and CDR2 FVKESK. This CDR3 contains 13 residues. CDR3 loop: CASSQGRLRGYTF. Here the CDR3 DNA reads TGTGCCAGCAGCCAAGGGCGGCTTAGGGGCTACACCTTC.

The chain carries TRBV15 and TRBJ2-1; 7 nucleotides line up with TRBD2. This CDR3 comprises 17 residues. The germline CDR1 and CDR2 sequences are LNHNV and YYDKDF (reference sequence). V shed 0 bases and J 0 bases; nucleotides not matched to a gene: 5. The DNA of the CDR3 is TGTGCCACCAGCAGAGATGGTGGGAGGGTCTCCTACAATGAGCAGTTCTTC. Translation gives CATSRDGGRVSYNEQFF. Using reference TRBV15 and TRBJ2-1 for the parts outside the CDR3, the full variable domain is DAMVIQNPRYQVTQFGKPVTLSCSQTLNHNVMYWYQQKSSQAPKLLFHYYDKDFNNEADTPDNFQSRRPNTSFCFLDIRSPGLGDTAMYLCATSRDGGRVSYNEQFFGPGTRLTVL.